This entry lists 29 T cell receptor beta chains sequenced from one sample in a study of PD-L1 blockade in urothelial cancer. Assay: immunoSEQ multiplex PCR; the TCRdb copy retains only in-frame clones and omits some. Of about 52,000 clones listed, roughly 77% are singletons. The specimen comprised PBMCs, sampled around atezolizumab (anti-PD-L1) treatment. The receptor source for this set is a man between 65 and 85 years old with urothelial cancer.

The chain uses TRBV5-6 and TRBJ1-1, with no clear D. The V gene's germline CDR1 is SGHDT and CDR2 YYEEEE. V lost 4 bases and J 0 bases, leaving 13 bases between the germline ends. CDR3 size: 15 residues. CDR3 in DNA: TGTGCCAGCAGCAGATGGACGGGATTGAACACTGAAGCTTTCTTT. Its translation: CASSRWTGLNTEAFF.

This rearrangement joins TRBV2 to TRBJ1-5; possibly TRBD1 for D (6 bases). The CDR3 consists of 18 residues. V lost 5 bases to trimming and J lost 0 bases, with 20 bases between them. CDR1 and CDR2 (germline): SNHLY, FYNNEI. The DNA for the CDR3 is TGTGCCAGCAGTTTCCCCTCCCGGGGGGCGGATAGCAATCAGCCCCAGCATTTT. Translation gives CASSFPSRGADSNQPQHF.

The chain employs TRBV25-1 and TRBJ2-1; D perhaps matches TRBD1 (6 bases). CDR3 length equals 16 residues. V was shortened by 4 bases and J by 0 bases, with 13 bases between the two germline ends. CDR1 and CDR2 (germline): MGHDK, SYGVNS. CDR3 in DNA: TGTGCCAGCAGTGGTTCGACAGGTAGCTCCTACAATGAGCAGTTCTTC. Translation: CASSGSTGSSYNEQFF.

A single count supports this clone. This chain uses TRBV12-5 with TRBJ1-4; 8 bases are shared with TRBD1. V trimming: 5 bases; J trimming: 6 bases; junction bases outside the gene matches: 5. This CDR3 spans 14 amino acids. CDR1 is LGHNT, CDR2 FRNRAP, per germline. The CDR3 DNA follows: TGTGCTAGTGGTAAAGGACAGGGAGATGAAAAACTGTTTTTT. Residues: CASGKGQGDEKLFF.

The chain employs TRBV4-3 and TRBJ2-2; TRBD2 is a possible D gene (6 bases). Germline V lookup: CDR1 LGHNA, CDR2 YSLEER. V was trimmed by 0 bases and J by 5 bases, leaving 13 bases between them. This CDR3 comprises 16 residues. CDR3 coding DNA: TGCGCCAGCAGCCAAGATTCGCGGGGTGGGACCGGGGAGCTGTTTTTT. Translating gives CASSQDSRGGTGELFF.

V and J are TRBV19 and TRBJ1-1; D remains unclear. The germline V gene has CDR1 LNHDA and CDR2 SQIVND (reference sequence). This CDR3 has 13 residues. V shed 7 bases and J shed 0 bases, with 9 bases lying between them. CDR3 DNA: TGTGCCAGTACTCGACTTTTGAACACTGAAGCTTTCTTT. Translating gives CASTRLLNTEAFF.

This clone was seen only a few times. V usage is TRBV6-1 and J usage is TRBJ2-7; 7 positions match TRBD1. The CDR3 extends over 14 amino acids. CDR1 MNHNS and CDR2 SASEGT come from the germline V gene. Trimming removed 6 bases from V and 2 bases from J; junction bases left unmatched: 7. CDR3 loop: CASRDRQGTYEQYF. CDR3 in DNA: TGTGCCAGCAGGGATAGACAGGGCACCTACGAGCAGTACTTC.

The chain has TRBV27 and TRBJ2-2; D is perhaps TRBD1 (5 bases). CDR3 length equals 15 residues. Trimming left V 6 bases short and J 0 bases short, with 11 bases between. Germline lookup yields CDR1 MNHEY and CDR2 SMNVEV (reference sequence). Written as DNA, the CDR3 is TGTGCCAGCAGAGCCGGACAAACGAACACCGGGGAGCTGTTTTTT. It is translated as CASRAGQTNTGELFF.

The V and J genes are TRBV11-1 and TRBJ2-2; a weak D match, TRBD1 (5 bases). The germline V gene encodes CDR1 SGHAT and CDR2 FQDESV (reference sequence). Deletions cut 5 bases from V and 1 base from J, with 11 bases between. The CDR3 runs to 15 residues. The CDR3 DNA reads as TGTGCCAGCAGCCCGACAGCCCGGAACACCGGGGAGCTGTTTTTT. This translates into CASSPTARNTGELFF.

This clone showed up just a few times. This chain joins TRBV6-6 and TRBJ1-2; 8 bases agree with TRBD1. Germline V lookup: CDR1 MNHNY, CDR2 SVGAGI (reference sequence). V gave up 8 bases and J gave up 8 bases; unmatched junction bases: 10. This CDR3 is built from 13 residues. In DNA, the CDR3 is TGTGCCAGCTATGGACAGGGAGTGGGCGGCTACACCTTC. Translated, it gives CASYGQGVGGYTF.

The chain is built from TRBV27 and TRBJ2-1, with 10 bases matching TRBD2. V gave up 5 bases and J gave up 3 bases; unmatched junction bases: 7. The CDR3 consists of 16 residues. Germline V CDR1 and CDR2: MNHEY, SMNVEV (reference sequence). The CDR3 coding sequence is TGTGCCAGCAGTCCTCTGACTAGCGGGCGCTACAATGAGCAGTTCTTC. It translates to CASSPLTSGRYNEQFF.

This clone was seen more than once but under ten times. This sample includes further DNA sequences coding for the same CDR3. V gene TRBV5-1 combines with J gene TRBJ2-1; 15 positions agree with TRBD2. CDR3 length: 16 residues. Germline V CDR1 and CDR2: SGHRS, YFSETQ. V was clipped by 0 bases and J by 7 bases; unmatched bases: 2. The CDR3 region has the DNA TGCGCCAGCAGCTTGGAGGGGACTAGCGGGAGGAATGAGCAGTTCTTC. Translated: CASSLEGTSGRNEQFF.

The rearrangement uses TRBV28 and TRBJ1-5; D ambiguous. Trimming cost V 5 bases and J 1 base, with 6 bases left between them. The CDR3 length is 13 residues. CDR1 and CDR2 from the germline V gene are MDHEN and SYDVKM. CDR3: CASSVQSNQPQHF. The CDR3 coding sequence is TGTGCCAGCAGTGTCCAAAGCAATCAGCCCCAGCATTTT. Variable domain in full (rest from reference TRBV28 and TRBJ1-5): DVKVTQSSRYLVKRTGEKVFLECVQDMDHENMFWYRQDPGLGLRLIYFSYDVKMKEKGDIPEGYSVSREKKERFSLILESASTNQTSMYLCASSVQSNQPQHFGDGTRLSIL.

The chain employs TRBV12-5 and TRBJ1-1; 9 bases map to TRBD1. The V and J ends lost 6 bases and 3 bases, in that order; junction bases with no gene match: 5. The CDR3 loop spans 14 amino acids. Germline CDR1 reads LGHNT; CDR2 reads FRNRAP. In DNA form, the CDR3 reads TGTGCTAGTGGGAACAGGGGGCAGGACACTGAAGCTTTCTTT. This gives the protein CASGNRGQDTEAFF.

V is TRBV28 and J is TRBJ2-6, with 7 bases that match TRBD2. The germline CDR1 and CDR2 sequences are MDHEN and SYDVKM. V shed 5 bases, J shed 0 bases, and the junction held 13 bases outside the gene matches. This CDR3 is 19 amino acids long. The CDR3: CASSVPGIAGFSGANVLTF. The CDR3 DNA follows: TGTGCCAGCAGTGTCCCCGGGATAGCGGGCTTCTCTGGGGCCAACGTCCTGACTTTC.

The chain uses TRBV5-4 and TRBJ2-3; D may be TRBD2 (5 bases). Germline V gene data show CDR1 as SGHNT and CDR2 as YYREEE (reference sequence). The CDR3 consists of 16 residues. V gave up 4 bases and J gave up 0 bases, with 15 bases separating them. The CDR3 DNA is TGTGCCAGCAGCCGTTCGAGCGGACCCAGCACAGATACGCAGTATTTT. It is translated as CASSRSSGPSTDTQYF.

The chain is built from TRBV19 and TRBJ1-6, with a tentative D call TRBD1 (6 bases). This CDR3 comprises 16 residues. V shed 7 bases and J shed 2 bases, with 15 bases lying between them. Germline CDR1 and CDR2: LNHDA and SQIVND (reference sequence). The CDR3 loop is CASTDSGVAYNSPLHF. The CDR3 DNA reads TGTGCCAGTACCGACTCAGGGGTGGCCTATAATTCACCCCTCCACTTT.

This clone showed up just a few times. The rearrangement links TRBV6-5 to TRBJ1-2, with TRBD1 as a possible D gene (5 bases). V lost 0 bases, J lost 2 bases, and 13 bases lay in between. Germline lookup yields CDR1 MNHEY and CDR2 SVGAGI. The CDR3 length is 16 residues. CDR3 protein: CASSYSGGLTNYGYTF. As DNA, the CDR3 is TGTGCCAGCAGTTACTCGGGGGGTCTCACGAACTATGGCTACACCTTC.

This sequence joins TRBV11-2 and TRBJ1-3, with D maybe TRBD1 (5 bases). V shed 4 bases and J shed 4 bases, with 11 bases lying between them. The CDR3 loop spans 14 amino acids. Germline V gives CDR1 SGHAT, CDR2 FQNNGV. The CDR3 nucleotides are TGTGCCAGCAGCTCGCGGCAGGGAGGAAACACCATATATTTT. It specifies CASSSRQGGNTIYF.

This clone was detected ten times or more. The V and J genes are TRBV30 and TRBJ1-1; perhaps TRBD1 as D (5 bases). There are 15 residues in the CDR3. V lost 5 bases to trimming and J lost 0 bases, with 16 bases between them. Germline V gene data show CDR1 as GTSNPN and CDR2 as SVGIG (reference sequence). CDR3 loop: CAWSAGGFMNTEAFF. CDR3 DNA: TGTGCCTGGTCGGCCGGGGGGTTCATGAACACTGAAGCTTTCTTT.

This clone was detected once. This rearrangement joins TRBV5-1 to TRBJ2-5; D possibly corresponds to TRBD2 (6 bases). The CDR3 has 13 amino acids. With 0 bases removed from V and 5 bases from J, the gap between germline ends came to 8 bases. The germline V gene encodes CDR1 SGHRS and CDR2 YFSETQ. This CDR3 reads CASSLGRGETQYF. The CDR3 nucleotides are TGCGCCAGCAGCTTGGGTCGGGGGGAGACCCAGTACTTC. Looking up the rest from reference TRBV5-1 and TRBJ2-5 gives the full variable domain: KAGVTQTPRYLIKTRGQQVTLSCSPISGHRSVSWYQQTPGQGLQFLFEYFSETQRNKGNFPGRFSGRQFSNSRSEMNVSTLELGDSALYLCASSLGRGETQYFGPGTRLLVL.

The V call is TRBV19, the J call TRBJ1-2; the match to TRBD1 covers 8 bases. The germline V gene encodes CDR1 LNHDA and CDR2 SQIVND (reference sequence). Germline trimming cut 5 bases from V and 6 bases from J; bases unmatched to any gene: 5. The CDR3 extends over 13 amino acids. The CDR3 coding sequence is TGTGCCAGTAGTGCACAGGGGGAGGATGGCTACACCTTC. Amino acids: CASSAQGEDGYTF.

V and J are TRBV7-2 and TRBJ1-1; 8 bases line up with TRBD1. Germline CDR1 is SGHTA and CDR2 is FQGNSA. V dropped 0 bases and J dropped 10; count of bases not matched to a gene: 10. This CDR3 comprises 15 residues. The CDR3 here is CASSLADGQGLAAFF. The CDR3, as DNA: TGTGCCAGCAGCTTAGCTGACGGACAGGGTTTGGCAGCTTTCTTT.

The chain joins TRBV7-9 to TRBJ1-1; TRBD1 is a possible D gene (5 bases). Trimming took off 4 bases at V and 0 bases at J, with 18 bases between the two ends. The CDR3 loop spans 17 amino acids. CDR1 is SEHNR and CDR2 is FQNEAQ in the germline V gene (reference sequence). The DNA for the CDR3 is TGTGCCAGCAGCTCCAAGGGGTCCAGGGTCCTGAACACTGAAGCTTTCTTT. Amino acid sequence: CASSSKGSRVLNTEAFF.

This clone was seen just once. The chain combines TRBV4-3 with TRBJ2-7; 7 bases align to TRBD2. The CDR3 is 14 amino acids. Germline V CDR1 and CDR2: LGHNA, YSLEER. V lost 4 bases, J lost 6 bases, and 9 bases stayed unmatched. The CDR3 DNA sequence: TGCGCCAGCAGCCTCGGGGCTAGCGGCCGCGAGCAGTACTTC. The encoded protein is CASSLGASGREQYF.

The rearrangement uses TRBV7-8 and TRBJ2-5; the D gene is possibly TRBD2 (5 bases). This CDR3 is 15 amino acids long. Germline CDR1 and CDR2: SGHVS and FQNEAQ. V gave up 5 bases and J gave up 5 bases, with 18 bases separating them. Here the CDR3 reads CASSPHRAPGETQYF. DNA for the CDR3: TGTGCCAGCAGCCCACACCGGGCCCCGGGGGAGACCCAGTACTTC.

The gene calls are TRBV5-1 and TRBJ1-3; D may be TRBD1 (5 bases). The CDR3 totals 15 residues. The germline V gene encodes CDR1 SGHRS and CDR2 YFSETQ. The germline V and J ends were trimmed by 0 bases and 1 base, with 8 bases remaining between them. CDR3 coding DNA: TGCGCCAGCAGCTTGGCAGGGTTGTCTGGAAACACCATATATTTT. This gives the protein CASSLAGLSGNTIYF.

The rearrangement uses TRBV2 and TRBJ1-5; 8 nucleotides align to TRBD1. The CDR3 contains 15 residues. J gave up 0 bases and V 6 bases, and 4 bases lay outside the gene matches. Germline V gives CDR1 SNHLY, CDR2 FYNNEI. The CDR3 DNA follows: TGTGCCAGCAGGGTACAGGGGGGTAGCAATCAGCCCCAGCATTTT. This gives the protein CASRVQGGSNQPQHF.

The chain uses TRBV27 and TRBJ2-7; TRBD1 agrees at 8 bases. The germline V gene has CDR1 MNHEY and CDR2 SMNVEV (reference sequence). The CDR3 has 13 amino acids. Trimming took 8 bases from V and 1 from J; bases not matched to a gene: 4. The CDR3 loop is CASVRTGSYEQYF. The CDR3 DNA reads TGTGCCAGCGTCCGGACAGGGTCCTACGAGCAGTACTTC.